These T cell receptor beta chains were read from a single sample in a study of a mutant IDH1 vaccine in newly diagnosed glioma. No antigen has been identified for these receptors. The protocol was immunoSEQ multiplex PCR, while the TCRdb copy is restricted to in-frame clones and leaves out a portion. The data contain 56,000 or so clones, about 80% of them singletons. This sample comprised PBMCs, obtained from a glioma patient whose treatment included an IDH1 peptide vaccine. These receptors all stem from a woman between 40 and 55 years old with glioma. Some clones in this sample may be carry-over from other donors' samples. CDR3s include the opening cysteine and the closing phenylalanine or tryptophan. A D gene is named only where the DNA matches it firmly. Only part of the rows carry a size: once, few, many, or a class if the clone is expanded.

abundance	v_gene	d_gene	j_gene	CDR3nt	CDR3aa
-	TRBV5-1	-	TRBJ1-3	TGCGCCAGCAGCTTGGCCACCCCGGGACATCTAATCTCTGGAAACACCATATATTTT	CASSLATPGHLISGNTIYF
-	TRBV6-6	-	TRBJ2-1	TGTGCCAGCAGCGACGTGCCGGATGAGCAGTTCTTC	CASSDVPDEQFF
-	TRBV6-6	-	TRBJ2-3	TGTGCCAGCAGAACCCGGCGTACGCAGTATTTT	CASRTRRTQYF
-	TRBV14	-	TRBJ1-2	TGTGCCAGCAGCCAAGAATTCAGGGGCGGCTATGGCTACACCTTC	CASSQEFRGGYGYTF
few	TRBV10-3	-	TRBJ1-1	TGTGCCGCCAGTACCGGGACATTCACATCGGGCTCTGAAGCTTTCTTT	CAASTGTFTSGSEAFF
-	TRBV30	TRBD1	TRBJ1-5	TGTGCCTGGAGTTGGACAGGTGGCAATCAGCCCCAGCATTTT	CAWSWTGGNQPQHF
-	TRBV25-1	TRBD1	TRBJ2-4	TGTGCCAGCAGTGAATACAGGGGGAAGGACATTCAGTACTTC	CASSEYRGKDIQYF
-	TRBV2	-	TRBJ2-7	TGTGCCAGCAGTGTACGACTAGTCGGCGAGCAGTACTTC	CASSVRLVGEQYF
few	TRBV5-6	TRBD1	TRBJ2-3	TGTGCCAGCAGACCCCAGGGGGCGACAGATACGCAGTATTTT	CASRPQGATDTQYF
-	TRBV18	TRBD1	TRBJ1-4	TGTGCCAGCTCCCTCGTAAAGTGGACAGGGGAGGAAAAACTGTTTTTT	CASSLVKWTGEEKLFF
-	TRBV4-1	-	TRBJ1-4	TGCGCCAGCAGCCAAGATCGGCAGTTCGCAACTAATGAAAAACTGTTTTTT	CASSQDRQFATNEKLFF
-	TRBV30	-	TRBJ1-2	TGTGCCTGGAGTGTCTTGGACAGTCTCTATGGCTACACCTTC	CAWSVLDSLYGYTF
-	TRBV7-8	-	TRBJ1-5	TGTGCCAGCAGCTTAGCCCGGGGGAACAATCAGCCCCAGCATTTT	CASSLARGNNQPQHF
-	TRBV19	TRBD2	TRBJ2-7	TGTGCCAGTAGTAAACGGACTAGCGGGGGTTTGAACGAGCAGCACTTC	CASSKRTSGGLNEQHF
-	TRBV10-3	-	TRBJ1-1	TGTGCCATCAGTGAGGCGGCGGGAGGGCTCGGCACTGAAGCTTTCTTT	CAISEAAGGLGTEAFF
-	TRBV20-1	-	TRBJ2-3	TGCAGTGCTGGACCCACAGATACGCAGTATTTT	CSAGPTDTQYF
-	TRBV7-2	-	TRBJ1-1	TGTGCCAGCAGATCCCGCATCATGAACACTGAAGCTTTCTTT	CASRSRIMNTEAFF
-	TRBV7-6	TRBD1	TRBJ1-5	TGTGCCAGCAGCCTTGACAGGGATCAGCCCCAGCATTTT	CASSLDRDQPQHF
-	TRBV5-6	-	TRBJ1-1	TGTGCCAGCAGCTTGGAGGGGGGAATGGGTGAAGCTTTCTTT	CASSLEGGMGEAFF
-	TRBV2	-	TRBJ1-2	TGTGCCAGCAGTGCGGGACCCCTATACTATGGCTACACCTTC	CASSAGPLYYGYTF
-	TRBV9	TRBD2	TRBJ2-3	TGTGCCAGCAGCTTTCGACTAGCGGGGGACGGCACAGATACGCAGTATTTT	CASSFRLAGDGTDTQYF
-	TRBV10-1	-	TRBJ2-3	TGCGCCAGCAGTCCTGGACTAGATACGCAGTATTTT	CASSPGLDTQYF
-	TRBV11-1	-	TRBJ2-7	TGTGCCAGCAGCTACGACTACGAGCAGTACTTC	CASSYDYEQYF
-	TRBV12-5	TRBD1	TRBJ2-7	TGTGCTAGTGTCCCGGCAGGGGGCGATCCCTACGAGCAGTACTTC	CASVPAGGDPYEQYF
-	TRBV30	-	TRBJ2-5	TGTGCCTGGAGTGTACGGGGTTCCGGAGAGACCCAGTACTTC	CAWSVRGSGETQYF
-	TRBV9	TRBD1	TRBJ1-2	TGTGCCAGCAGCGATTACGGGACAGACGGCCTTCACTATGGCTACACCTTC	CASSDYGTDGLHYGYTF
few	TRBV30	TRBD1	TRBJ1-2	TGTGCCTGGAGTACAAACAGGGGGGCTAACTATGGCTACACCTTC	CAWSTNRGANYGYTF
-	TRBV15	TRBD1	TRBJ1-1	TGTGCCACCAGCAGAGAGTCCAGGGGGGGTGAAGCTTTCTTT	CATSRESRGGEAFF
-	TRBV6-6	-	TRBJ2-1	TGTGCCAGCAGTTCGGGGGAGGCTTACAATGAGCAGTTCTTC	CASSSGEAYNEQFF
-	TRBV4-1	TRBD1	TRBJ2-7	TGCGCCAGCAGCCAGAGACAGGGCGACTACGAGCAGTACTTC	CASSQRQGDYEQYF
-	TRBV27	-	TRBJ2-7	TGTGCCAGCAGTTTAGACGCCGGGTTTTGGTACTTC	CASSLDAGFWYF
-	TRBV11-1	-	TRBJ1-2	TGTGCCAGCAGCCCTCTGGGGTCCCTCGGCTACACCTTC	CASSPLGSLGYTF
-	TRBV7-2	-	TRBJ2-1	TGTGCCAGCAGCTTAGCCGGGAGCTCCTACAATGAGCAGTTCTTC	CASSLAGSSYNEQFF
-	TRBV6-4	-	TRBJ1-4	TGTGCCAGCAGTGACGGGGGATCCAACGAAAAACTGTTTTTT	CASSDGGSNEKLFF
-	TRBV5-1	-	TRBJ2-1	TGCGCCAGCAGCTTGGACAGTGGGTACAATGAGCAGTTCTTC	CASSLDSGYNEQFF
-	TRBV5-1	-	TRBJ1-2	TGCGCCAGCAGCCGGGACTCTCAAAGTCTCGGCTACACCTTC	CASSRDSQSLGYTF
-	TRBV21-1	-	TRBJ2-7	TGTGCCAGCAGCAAAGGAGGCGGGGTCTCCTACGAGCAGTACTTC	CASSKGGGVSYEQYF
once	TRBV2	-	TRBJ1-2	TGTGCCAGCATCCTAAATAGGGGAGACTATGGCTACACCTTC	CASILNRGDYGYTF
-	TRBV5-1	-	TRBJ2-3	TGCGCCAGCAGTTCGGGGGCCCCTAGCACAGATACGCAGTATTTT	CASSSGAPSTDTQYF
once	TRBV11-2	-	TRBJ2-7	TGTGCCAGCAGCTTTCCGACTGGGGGAGCGGAGCAGTACTTC	CASSFPTGGAEQYF
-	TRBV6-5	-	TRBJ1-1	TGTGCCAGCAGTCCCGGGCGGCCCATCACGGTAGCTTTCTTT	CASSPGRPITVAFF
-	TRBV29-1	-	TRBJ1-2	TGCAGCGGTTTGGAGGGGTTGGGCTACACCTTC	CSGLEGLGYTF
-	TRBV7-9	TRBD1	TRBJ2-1	TGTGCCAGCAGGGACAGGGATAATGAGCAGTTCTTC	CASRDRDNEQFF
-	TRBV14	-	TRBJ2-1	TGTGCCAGCAGCCAAGAACTAGTCCCCGCCAATGAGCAGTTCTTC	CASSQELVPANEQFF
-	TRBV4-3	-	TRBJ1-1	TGCGCCAGCAGCCTTACAGCAAACACTGAAGCTTTCTTT	CASSLTANTEAFF
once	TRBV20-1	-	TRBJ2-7	TGCAGTGCCCGTAAGGGGAACGAGCAGTACTTC	CSARKGNEQYF
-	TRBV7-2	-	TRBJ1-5	TGTGCCAGCAGCCCCGAGACCGGGGGATTTAGCAATCAGCCCCAGCATTTT	CASSPETGGFSNQPQHF
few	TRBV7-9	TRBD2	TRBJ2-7	TGTGCCATCACCCCCTGGGAGGGTTTCGACGAGCAGTACTTC	CAITPWEGFDEQYF
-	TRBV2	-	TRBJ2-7	TGTGCCAGCAGTTCCCAACAAGGAGGGCCCAACTCCTACGAGCAGTACTTC	CASSSQQGGPNSYEQYF
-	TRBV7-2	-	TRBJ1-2	TGTGCCAGCAGCTTAGCAGCGGGGTCCAGTGGCTACACCTTC	CASSLAAGSSGYTF
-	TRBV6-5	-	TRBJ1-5	TGTGCCAGCAATGAGGGGCCTAGCAATCAGCCCCAGCATTTT	CASNEGPSNQPQHF
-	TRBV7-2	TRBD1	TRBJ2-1	TGTGCCAGCAGCTTGGACAGGGCCTACAATGAGCAGTTCTTC	CASSLDRAYNEQFF
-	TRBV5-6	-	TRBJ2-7	TGTGCCAGCAGCTTGAATGTTTACGAGCAGTACTTC	CASSLNVYEQYF
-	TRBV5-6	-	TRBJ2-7	TGTGCCAGCAGCTTGTCTTGGGCGGGGGCTTCCTACGAGCAGTACTTC	CASSLSWAGASYEQYF
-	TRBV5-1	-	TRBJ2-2	TGCGCCAGCAGAGCGGCGGGCACCGGGGAGCTGTTTTTT	CASRAAGTGELFF
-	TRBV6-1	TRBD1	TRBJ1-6	TGTGCCAGCGCGGACAGGGCCGGGGGACCCCTCCACTTT	CASADRAGGPLHF
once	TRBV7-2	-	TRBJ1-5	TGTGCCAGCAGCCCCAGGGGAGGGGGCAATCAGCCCCAGCATTTT	CASSPRGGGNQPQHF